The present T cell receptor (beta chain) was sequenced within a study of control samples from healthy donors and cancer patients. Produced via immunoSEQ multiplex PCR; TCRdb's table is partial and in-frame only. The profile shows about 250,000 clones, about four fifths of them singletons. V lost 2 bases and J lost 0; bases outside the gene matches: 13. The germline V gene has CDR1 MRHNA and CDR2 SNTAGT. CDR3 length equals 18 residues. The sample was PBMCs. The sequence came from a woman between 55 and 75 years old with lung cancer. The chain is built from TRBV6-4 and TRBJ2-7, with TRBD2 matching over 7 bases. CDR3 sequence: CASSDDRGVAGSSYEQYF. The CDR3 coding sequence is TGTGCCAGCAGTGACGACCGGGGGGTGGCAGGGAGCTCCTACGAGCAGTACTTC.